The next 26 T cell receptor beta chains were all read from a single sample in a study of blood T cell dynamics during melanoma immunotherapy. The time point is: pre-treatment baseline. This table comes from immunoSEQ multiplex PCR, and its TCRdb copy is limited to in-frame clones, with some not included. The table includes 4,000 to 4,500 clones, roughly 97% detected once. This specimen consisted of effector memory CD8+ T cells from blood, obtained from a patient treated with checkpoint blockade. These receptors came from a human donor with melanoma.

The CDR3 sequence is CASRTRNTEAFF. The CDR3 coding sequence is TGTGCCTCCCGGACCAGGAACACTGAAGCTTTCTTT. The chain combines TRBV27 with TRBJ1-1; D is unresolved. Trimming pared 11 bases from V and 1 base from J, leaving 11 bases between. This CDR3 comprises 12 residues. Looked up from germline, CDR1 is MNHEY and CDR2 is SMNVEV (reference sequence).

The chain has TRBV5-1 and TRBJ2-1; D is uncertain. Germline CDR1 SGHRS, CDR2 YFSETQ. V shed 3 bases and J shed 10 bases, with 35 bases lying between them. This CDR3 contains 20 residues. In DNA form, the CDR3 reads TGCGCCAGCAGCTCAACCTGGGTGGTCATGGGGAAAAGACGTATTAGAGAGCAGTTCTTC. It translates to CASSSTWVVMGKRRIREQFF.

This chain links TRBV14 with TRBJ2-7; no reliable D call. The V gene's germline CDR1 is SGHDN and CDR2 FVKESK. Trimming took off 2 bases at V and 8 bases at J, with 13 bases between the two ends. The CDR3 runs to 13 residues. The CDR3 sequence: CASSQLSAVKQYF. In DNA form, the CDR3 reads TGTGCCAGCAGCCAATTGTCGGCAGTCAAGCAGTACTTC.

The chain has TRBV7-3 and TRBJ2-5; TRBD1 or TRBD2 may be the D gene (5 bases each). The J call may be wrong; the DNA end is better matched by TRBJ2-7. Germline CDR1 and CDR2: SGHTA and FQGTGA. This CDR3 region has 16 residues. The CDR3 bases are TGTGCCAGCAGCTTAAACTCGGTGAGGGGTACCTACGAGCAGTACTTC. It yields the protein CASSLNSVRGTYEQYF.

In DNA form, the CDR3 reads TGTGCCACCAGCAGAGATAAGGGGGCCAGCTATGGCTACACCTTC. It encodes CATSRDKGASYGYTF. V gene TRBV15 combines with J gene TRBJ1-2, with 7 bases aligning to TRBD1. The CDR3 is 15 residues long. Losses at the gene ends were 0 bases for V and 4 bases for J; bases not matched to a gene: 5. Per germline, CDR1 LNHNV and CDR2 YYDKDF (reference sequence).

The chain employs TRBV7-9 and TRBJ2-7, with TRBD2 matching over 7 bases. The CDR3 has 12 residues. Germline V gene lookup returns CDR1 SEHNR and CDR2 FQNEAQ (reference sequence). Germline trimming cut 1 base from V and 12 bases from J; bases unmatched to any gene: 6. This CDR3 reads CASSLGGRESYF. The CDR3 DNA reads TGTGCCAGCAGCTTAGGAGGGCGGGAGTCGTACTTC.

This sequence joins TRBV29-1 and TRBJ2-7, with D tentatively TRBD2 (5 bases). The CDR3 sequence is 11 residues long. CDR1 and CDR2 (germline): SQVTM, ANQGSEA. Trimming cost V 7 bases and J 2 bases, with 9 bases left between them. CDR3 sequence (DNA): TGCAGCGCCGGGGATACCTACGAGCAGTACTTC. As protein: CSAGDTYEQYF.

The genes are TRBV5-5 and TRBJ2-7; tentative D call: TRBD1 (6 bases). CDR1 SGHKS and CDR2 YYEKEE come from the germline V gene (reference sequence). There are 14 residues in the CDR3. Trimming took 6 bases from V and 2 from J, leaving 15 bases between them. The CDR3 loop reads CASTNRDTTYEQYF. CDR3 DNA sequence: TGTGCCAGCACCAACCGGGACACCACCTACGAGCAGTACTTC.

The chain has TRBV6-6 and TRBJ2-3; no clear D. Trimming pared 2 bases from V and 0 bases from J, leaving 3 bases between. This CDR3 comprises 13 residues. Germline V CDR1 and CDR2: MNHNY, SVGAGI (reference sequence). CDR3 region: CASSYLSTDTQYF. In nucleotides, the CDR3 is TGTGCCAGCAGTTACCTCAGCACAGATACGCAGTATTTT.

The chain carries TRBV19 and TRBJ2-1, with 13 bases lining up with TRBD2. The CDR3 totals 16 residues. V gave up 3 bases and J gave up 9 bases; unmatched junction bases: 8. Germline CDR1 is LNHDA and CDR2 is SQIVND (reference sequence). CDR3 in DNA: TGTGCCAGTAGTATCCTACTAGCGGGAGGGCCGGGTGAGCAGTTCTTC. Residues: CASSILLAGGPGEQFF.

This sequence joins TRBV11-3 and TRBJ2-1, with D possibly called TRBD1 or TRBD2 (5 bases each). V gave up 5 bases and J gave up 3 bases, with 17 bases separating them. Germline CDR1 and CDR2: SGHNT and YENEEA. CDR3 size: 16 residues. The CDR3 DNA is TGTGCCAGCAGCCTTAGCGCCATCGACAGCTACAATGAGCAGTTCTTC. Translating it yields CASSLSAIDSYNEQFF.

The count of this clone is one. The chain uses TRBV15 and TRBJ1-2; TRBD1 is a possible D gene (5 bases). Trimming removed 1 base at V and 5 bases at J, with 14 bases between. The CDR3 has 15 amino acids. Germline V CDR1 and CDR2: LNHNV, YYDKDF (reference sequence). CDR3 sequence: CATSRGTSAAYGYTF. Written as DNA, the CDR3 is TGTGCCACCAGCAGAGGGACATCAGCGGCTTATGGCTACACCTTC.

V and J are TRBV5-6 and TRBJ2-3; possible D gene TRBD1, 5 bases. Looked up from germline, CDR1 is SGHDT and CDR2 is YYEEEE. The CDR3 is 11 residues long. Trimming removed 4 bases at V and 14 bases at J, with 14 bases between. CDR3 in DNA: TGTGCCAGCAGCGTTGGGGCAGTTAGGTATTTT. The encoded protein is CASSVGAVRYF.

J is TRBJ2-7 and V is TRBV13; 7 nucleotides line up with TRBD1. The V gene end was trimmed by 0 bases and the J gene end by 2 bases; junction bases not matched to a gene: 4. The CDR3 runs to 15 residues. Germline V gene data show CDR1 as PRHDT and CDR2 as FYEKMQ (reference sequence). CDR3 nucleotide sequence: TGTGCCAGCAGCTTAGGGCCGACAGGGACCTACGAGCAGTACTTC. This gives the protein CASSLGPTGTYEQYF.

This chain links TRBV15 with TRBJ2-7; D may match TRBD1 or TRBD2 (5 bases each). The V gene lost 0 bases and the J gene lost 4 bases, with 13 bases spanning the gap. CDR1 is LNHNV, CDR2 YYDKDF, per germline (reference sequence). This CDR3 comprises 15 residues. In DNA form, the CDR3 reads TGTGCCACCAGCAGAGATCCAGGGACCATATACGAGCAGTACTTC. This sequence encodes CATSRDPGTIYEQYF.

This chain links TRBV27 with TRBJ2-3; D remains ambiguous. V lost 0 bases and J lost 4, with 5 bases in between. The CDR3 is made up of 13 amino acids. Germline values: CDR1 MNHEY, CDR2 SMNVEV (reference sequence). CDR3 DNA sequence: TGTGCCAGCAGTTTATCCAGGTCAGATACGCAGTATTTT. Amino acid sequence: CASSLSRSDTQYF.

This clone was counted a single time. V is TRBV9 and J is TRBJ2-1; 10 positions agree with TRBD2. The CDR3 runs to 14 residues. The ends lost 2 bases at V and 10 bases at J; junction bases unmatched: 6. In germline, CDR1 is SGDLS, CDR2 YYNGEE. In DNA, the CDR3 is TGTGCCAGCAGCGTCAGCGGGAGGGCTTACGAGCAGTTCTTC. Translating it yields CASSVSGRAYEQFF.

The chain employs TRBV7-2 and TRBJ2-3; 8 bases match TRBD2. The CDR3 sequence is 16 residues long. Germline V gene lookup returns CDR1 SGHTA and CDR2 FQGNSA. V lost 5 bases to trimming and J lost 5 bases; unmatched junction nucleotides: 12. The CDR3 DNA is TGTGCCAGCAGCCAACCCGGGACTAGGGCCGTAGATACGCAGTATTTT. It specifies CASSQPGTRAVDTQYF.

The V call is TRBV7-6, the J call TRBJ1-4; TRBD1 might be the D (6 bases). Looked up from germline, CDR1 is SGHVS and CDR2 is FNYEAQ. This CDR3 comprises 14 residues. V was trimmed by 6 bases and J by 8 bases, leaving 16 bases between them. The CDR3 loop reads CASSPLGAGEKLFF. Here the CDR3 DNA reads TGTGCCAGCAGTCCTTTGGGGGCCGGAGAAAAACTGTTTTTT.

This chain connects TRBV7-9 to TRBJ2-1; 7 nucleotides line up with TRBD2. Germline CDR1 reads SEHNR; CDR2 reads FQNEAQ (reference sequence). V lost 1 base, J lost 1 base, and 1 base stayed unmatched. This CDR3 is built from 15 residues. The CDR3 DNA reads TGTGCCAGCAGCTTAGGCGGGGGATCCTACAATGAGCAGTTCTTC. Residues: CASSLGGGSYNEQFF.

The rearrangement uses TRBV7-9 and TRBJ1-1; tentative D call: TRBD1 (5 bases). The CDR3 sequence is 18 residues long. The germline V gene has CDR1 SEHNR and CDR2 FQNEAQ (reference sequence). V lost 2 bases and J lost 0, with 19 bases in between. The CDR3 sequence: CASSLFGFTGLVNTEAFF. In nucleotides, the CDR3 is TGTGCCAGCAGCTTATTCGGTTTTACGGGACTGGTGAACACTGAAGCTTTCTTT. The whole variable domain, filled in from reference TRBV7-9 and TRBJ1-1, reads DTGVSQNPRHKITKRGQNVTFRCDPISEHNRLYWYRQTLGQGPEFLTYFQNEAQLEKSRLLSDRFSAERPKGSFSTLEIQRTEQGDSAMYLCASSLFGFTGLVNTEAFFGQGTRLTVV.

The J gene is TRBJ2-7, the V gene TRBV21-1. TRBV21-1 represents a pseudogene. The CDR3 has 12 residues. The CDR3: CASSKASDGQYF. DNA of the CDR3: TGTGCCAGCAGCAAAGCGTCCGATGGGCAGTACTTC.

The rearrangement joins TRBV27 to TRBJ2-1, with TRBD2 matching over 12 bases. Germline CDR1 MNHEY, CDR2 SMNVEV (reference sequence). The CDR3 is 16 residues long. Losses at the gene ends were 2 bases for V and 7 bases for J; bases not matched to a gene: 6. CDR3 sequence reads: CASSLRLAGEGNEQFF. CDR3 sequence (DNA): TGTGCCAGCAGTTTACGACTAGCGGGAGAGGGTAATGAGCAGTTCTTC.

This clone is a singleton in its sample. V usage is TRBV6-1 and J usage is TRBJ2-7, with D possibly TRBD2 on 6 matching bases. The V end was cut by 3 bases, the J end by 4 bases, with 10 bases between. The CDR3 loop spans 13 amino acids. Germline CDR1 is MNHNS and CDR2 is SASEGT. The CDR3 spells CASSEGLSYEQYF. CDR3 coding DNA: TGTGCCAGCAGTGAGGGACTCTCATACGAGCAGTACTTC.

This rearrangement joins TRBV28 to TRBJ1-4, with D unresolved. CDR1 MDHEN and CDR2 SYDVKM come from the germline V gene. Trimming took off 7 bases at V and 5 bases at J, with 26 bases between the two ends. The CDR3 has 18 amino acids. CDR3 sequence (DNA): TGTGCCAGCACCTCCCCGGCCATGGCTACAGATAAAAATGAAAAACTGTTTTTT. Its translation: CASTSPAMATDKNEKLFF.

This chain joins TRBV11-3 and TRBJ2-5; no reliable D call. CDR3 size: 12 residues. Germline V lookup: CDR1 SGHNT, CDR2 YENEEA. V lost 4 bases and J lost 11, with 14 bases in between. CDR3 bases: TGTGCCAGCAGCTCCCGCCTCTTAGAGCAGTACTTC. This codes for CASSSRLLEQYF. Complete variable domain (other parts from reference TRBV11-3 and TRBJ2-5): EAGVVQSPRYKIIEKKQPVAFWCNPISGHNTLYWYLQNLGQGPELLIRYENEEAVDDSQLPKDRFSAERLKGVDSTLKIQPAELGDSAVYLCASSSRLLEQYFGPGTRLLVL.